One and the same sample provided the 24 T cell receptor beta chains below, sequenced in a study of low-dose radiotherapy and immunotherapy resistance in tumors. Stated time point: after trial treatment. The treatment was: LDRT plus nivolumab, ipilimumab, low-dose cyclophosphamide and aspirin (RACIN trial). TRAV- and TRBV-specific primers, spanning alpha and beta chains, primed first-strand cDNA. TCRs were amplified for around 20 PCR cycles with a constant-region primer and V-primer adapter. TCRdb fed the reads into MiXCR, producing one record per CDR3 protein. The data hold tens of thousands of distinct CDR3 sequences, with less than 20% observed a single time. The sample consisted of PBMCs, taken after low-dose radiotherapy plus immunotherapy. These receptors originate from a male donor with prostate cancer.

This clonotype came up many times. The chain is built from TRBV9 and TRBJ2-3; D unresolved. CDR1 and CDR2 (germline): SGDLS, YYNGEE. V shed 0 bases and J shed 3 bases, with 2 bases lying between them. This CDR3 is 12 amino acids long. This CDR3 reads CASSVVTDTQYF. The CDR3 bases are TGTGCCAGCAGCGTAGTGACAGATACGCAGTATTTT.

This clonotype came up many times. V gene TRBV5-1 combines with J gene TRBJ2-3; 8 nucleotides match TRBD1. The CDR3 contains 18 residues. The junction had 16 bases not matched to a gene; V was cut back by 5 bases and J by 2 bases. The germline CDR1 and CDR2 sequences are SGHRS and YFSETQ. CDR3: CASRPGTGVSPNTDTQYF. The CDR3 DNA reads as TGCGCCAGCAGGCCCGGGACAGGAGTGAGCCCCAACACAGATACGCAGTATTTT.

This clonotype was observed many times. V is TRBV5-4 and J is TRBJ2-7, with D tentatively TRBD2 (6 bases). The CDR3 contains 13 residues. The germline V gene has CDR1 SGHNT and CDR2 YYREEE (reference sequence). The V and J ends lost 2 bases and 5 bases respectively, with 11 bases between them. CDR3 region: CASSLILANEQYF. The CDR3 DNA is TGTGCCAGCAGCTTAATTCTAGCGAACGAGCAGTACTTC. The variable domain in full, completed from reference TRBV5-4 and TRBJ2-7, reads ETGVTQSPTHLIKTRGQQVTLRCSSQSGHNTVSWYQQALGQGPQFIFQYYREEENGRGNFPPRFSGLQFPNYSSELNVNALELDDSALYLCASSLILANEQYFGPGTRLTVT.

This chain uses TRBV19 with TRBJ2-7; TRBD1 aligns across 8 bases. V lost 7 bases to trimming and J lost 2 bases; unmatched junction nucleotides: 7. CDR3 length: 14 residues. From germline, CDR1 is LNHDA and CDR2 SQIVND (reference sequence). CDR3 loop: CASNDRGPTYEQYF. The CDR3 nucleotides read TGTGCCAGTAACGACAGGGGCCCGACCTACGAGCAGTACTTC.

The sample holds many counts of this clonotype. V and J are TRBV28 and TRBJ1-2, with TRBD1 as a possible D gene (5 bases). CDR3 length: 12 residues. Germline V lookup: CDR1 MDHEN, CDR2 SYDVKM. V lost 5 bases to trimming and J lost 7 bases, with 11 bases between them. The CDR3 sequence: CASSLGVGGYTF. CDR3 DNA: TGTGCCAGCAGTCTAGGGGTGGGTGGCTACACCTTC.

The table lists this clonotype with many counts. The CDR3 coding sequence is TGTGCCAGCAGTTTAAGGGAGCTAGCGGGAGGACTTTACTACGAGCAGTACTTC. The encoded protein is CASSLRELAGGLYYEQYF. This chain connects TRBV7-2 to TRBJ2-7; 11 bases align to TRBD2. The germline gives CDR1 SGHTA, CDR2 FQGNSA. Unmatched junction bases numbered 16, after V lost 6 bases and J lost 3 bases. The CDR3 length is 18 residues.

This clonotype appeared many times. The CDR3 sequence is CASKRQDQETQYF. Written as DNA, the CDR3 is TGTGCCTCGAAGAGACAGGACCAAGAGACCCAGTACTTC. This rearrangement joins TRBV10-3 to TRBJ2-5; maybe TRBD1 (6 bases). This CDR3 is built from 13 residues. Deletions cut 11 bases from V and 0 bases from J, with 13 bases between. CDR1 ENHRY and CDR2 SYGVKD come from the germline V gene.

By its share, this clonotype is medium-sized. One junction end does not reproduce the germline sequence, and a read error may be involved. The V gene is TRBV5-3, the J gene TRBJ1-2; D perhaps matches TRBD1 (5 bases). TRBV5-3 is labeled an ORF, and its function is uncertain. The CDR3 spans 15 residues. CDR3 nucleotide sequence: TGTGCCAGCAGCTACACCCCGCCTGGAGGGGATGGCTACACCTTC. It yields the protein CASSYTPPGGDGYTF.

This clonotype was observed many times. The J gene is TRBJ2-5, the V gene TRBV7-2, with D possibly being TRBD2 (6 bases). V was trimmed by 4 bases and J by 5 bases, leaving 11 bases between them. The CDR3 runs 13 residues. Germline V CDR1 and CDR2: SGHTA, FQGNSA. CDR3 loop: CASSSKAGETQYF. The CDR3 region has the DNA TGTGCCAGCAGCTCTAAGGCGGGGGAGACCCAGTACTTC. Full variable domain (missing parts from reference TRBV7-2 and TRBJ2-5): GAGVSQSPSNKVTEKGKDVELRCDPISGHTALYWYRQSLGQGLEFLIYFQGNSAPDKSGLPSDRFSAERTGGSVSTLTIQRTQQEDSAVYLCASSSKAGETQYFGPGTRLLVL.

This clonotype was seen ten or more times. The chain combines TRBV29-1 with TRBJ2-7; the D gene is possibly TRBD1 (6 bases). CDR1 is SQVTM, CDR2 ANQGSEA, per germline. Trimming left V 6 bases short and J 6 bases short, with 24 bases between. The CDR3 is 15 residues long. Here the CDR3 reads CSVTLGRGSPSEQYF. DNA for the CDR3: TGCAGCGTGACTTTGGGCAGGGGTTCCCCCAGCGAGCAGTACTTC.

This clonotype was detected many times. The rearrangement joins TRBV6-2 or TRBV6-3 to TRBJ1-2, with a possible D match to TRBD1 (6 bases). This CDR3 region has 12 residues. CDR1 is MNHEY, CDR2 SVGEGT, per germline. The germline V and J ends were trimmed by 7 bases and 2 bases, with 8 bases remaining between them. The CDR3 loop reads CASNDRNYGYTF. The CDR3 nucleotides read TGTGCCAGCAACGACAGGAACTATGGCTACACCTTC.

This clonotype was recorded at least ten times. The chain uses TRBV4-3 and TRBJ2-7; D possibly uses TRBD1 or TRBD2 (5 bases each). The V gene's germline CDR1 is LGHNA and CDR2 YSLEER. The CDR3 has 15 residues. The V gene lost 3 bases and the J gene lost 6 bases, with 18 bases spanning the gap. CDR3 sequence reads: CASSHYRDGVIEQYF. The CDR3 DNA sequence: TGCGCCAGCAGCCACTACCGGGACGGAGTGATCGAGCAGTACTTC.

The table lists this clonotype with many counts. This chain connects TRBV11-1 to TRBJ2-1; D is perhaps TRBD2 (6 bases). Trimming shortened V by 0 bases and J by 1 base, and 10 bases separated the two germline ends. CDR3 length: 16 amino acids. The germline V gene has CDR1 SGHAT and CDR2 FQDESV (reference sequence). The DNA of the CDR3 is TGTGCCAGCAGCTTAGCGCTCAGCGGGTCCTACAATGAGCAGTTCTTC. Translated: CASSLALSGSYNEQFF.

This clonotype occurred many times. V gene TRBV28 combines with J gene TRBJ2-3; 11 positions agree with TRBD2. Per germline, CDR1 MDHEN and CDR2 SYDVKM. The CDR3 contains 15 residues. J was trimmed by 5 bases and V by 6 bases; bases with no gene match: 7. This CDR3 is CASSLPSGRLDTQYF. As DNA, the CDR3 is TGTGCCAGCAGCCTTCCTAGCGGGAGGTTAGATACGCAGTATTTT. The full variable domain, in which reference TRBV28 and TRBJ2-3 provide the parts outside the CDR3, is DVKVTQSSRYLVKRTGEKVFLECVQDMDHENMFWYRQDPGLGLRLIYFSYDVKMKEKGDIPEGYSVSREKKERFSLILESASTNQTSMYLCASSLPSGRLDTQYFGPGTRLTVL.

In its sample, this clonotype was seen many times. The rearrangement uses TRBV12-3 or TRBV12-4 and TRBJ2-3, with D uncertain. The CDR3 has 13 amino acids. V was trimmed by 1 base and J by 1 base, leaving 3 bases between them. The CDR3: CASSLGRTDTQYF. The CDR3 nucleotides are TGTGCCAGCAGTTTAGGTCGCACAGATACGCAGTATTTT.

The V gene is TRBV7-9, the J gene TRBJ1-2, with 9 bases that match TRBD1. The trim removed 5 bases at V and 4 bases at J, leaving 5 bases unmatched. The CDR3 loop spans 14 amino acids. Germline CDR1 and CDR2: SEHNR and FQNEAQ (reference sequence). The CDR3 DNA is TGTGCCAGCAGCCCCTCGGGACAGGGCTATGGCTACACCTTC. Translation gives CASSPSGQGYGYTF.

This clonotype occurred many times. The chain combines TRBV6-2 or TRBV6-3 with TRBJ2-2; 9 bases map to TRBD1. J lost 4 bases, V lost 6 bases, and 6 bases had no gene match. Germline values: CDR1 MNHEY, CDR2 SVGEGT. The CDR3 runs 15 residues. Here the CDR3 reads CASSRTGGGTGELFF. CDR3 DNA sequence: TGTGCCAGCAGCCGAACAGGGGGCGGCACCGGGGAGCTGTTTTTT.

This clonotype has ten or more counts. The V call is TRBV30, the J call TRBJ1-2, with TRBD1 matching over 9 bases. The CDR3 runs to 15 residues. CDR1 and CDR2 (germline): GTSNPN, SVGIG (reference sequence). The V segment lost 5 bases and the J segment 8 bases; nucleotides outside the gene matches: 15. CDR3 sequence: CAWFRDRVIERGYTF. The CDR3 DNA is TGTGCCTGGTTCCGGGACAGGGTCATCGAGCGGGGCTACACCTTC.

At least ten counts were recorded for this clonotype. Its ends do not fully match the called genes, so a read error is possible. The rearrangement links TRBV5-1 to TRBJ2-2; D uncertain. Per germline, CDR1 SGHRS and CDR2 YFSETQ. The CDR3 is 14 amino acids. CDR3 nucleotides: TGTGCCAGCAGCTTGGATTTGGGTTCCGGGGAGCTGTTTTTT. Protein sequence: CASSLDLGSGELFF.

V usage is TRBV28 and J usage is TRBJ2-1; 11 bases fit TRBD1. The length of the CDR3 is 16 residues. Losses at the gene ends were 6 bases for V and 6 bases for J; bases not matched to a gene: 10. Germline values: CDR1 MDHEN, CDR2 SYDVKM. CDR3 protein: CASSLPGQGVRNEQFF. DNA for the CDR3: TGTGCCAGCAGCCTTCCGGGACAGGGGGTTCGCAATGAGCAGTTCTTC.

This clonotype was counted at least ten times. The rearrangement links TRBV6-2 or TRBV6-3 to TRBJ2-3, with D unclear. Germline V lookup: CDR1 MNHEY, CDR2 SVGEGT. V was pared by 5 bases and J by 5 bases, with 11 bases between. This CDR3 spans 13 amino acids. CDR3 coding DNA: TGTGCCAGCAGTGCCCACTCGGAAGATACGCAGTATTTT. This codes for CASSAHSEDTQYF.

This clonotype has just a few counts. The rearrangement uses TRBV29-1 and TRBJ2-1; D is uncertain. V dropped 5 bases and J dropped 10 bases, with 15 bases sitting between them. The length of the CDR3 is 12 residues. The germline CDR1 and CDR2 sequences are SQVTM and ANQGSEA. The CDR3 loop is CSVSVDTPEQFF. As DNA, the CDR3 is TGCAGCGTTAGCGTCGACACCCCGGAGCAGTTCTTC.

This clonotype has at least ten counts. The genes are TRBV12-3 or TRBV12-4 and TRBJ1-2; D not certain. Trimming took off 2 bases at V and 5 bases at J, with 9 bases between the two ends. The CDR3 is 13 amino acids. The CDR3 here is CASSLRPEYGYTF. CDR3 sequence (DNA): TGTGCCAGCAGTTTACGGCCGGAATATGGCTACACCTTC.

About this clonotype: A far larger clone differs by one base, so this is likely a read error. The CDR3 sequence is CTSRAFSSSYNEQFF. The CDR3 region has the DNA TGTACCAGTAGGGCCTTTTCAAGCTCCTACAATGAGCAGTTCTTC. The genes are TRBV27 and TRBJ2-1; no reliable D call. This CDR3 spans 15 amino acids. CDR1 and CDR2 (germline): MNHEY, SMNVEV (reference sequence).